A single T cell receptor (beta chain) is shown here with its context. This sample stems from a study of blood T cells in healthy people across ages. A J-beta primer mix and a sample-barcoded 5' primer were used in a second PCR of roughly 7 to 12 cycles. Each of the cDNA molecules was tagged by a template-switch adaptor with 12 random nucleotides. Per-sample output comprised a minimum of 2.5 million paired-end reads containing CDR3. TCRdb processed the 5' RACE reads anew with MiXCR; each CDR3 protein has one entry. The sample contains fewer than 750,000 distinct CDR3 sequences, around 48% of which appear only once. Trimming removed 3 bases from V and 5 bases from J; junction bases left unmatched: 8. This CDR3 is 16 amino acids long. Per germline, CDR1 KGHDR and CDR2 SFDVKD.

The sequenced material came from blood. This sequence joins TRBV24-1 and TRBJ2-3; 9 bases agree with TRBD2. The sequence derives from an elderly man in good health. Written as DNA, the CDR3 is TGTGCCACCAGTGATCCCTTAGCGGGAGTGGTAGATACGCAGTATTTT. It translates to CATSDPLAGVVDTQYF.